The rows below give T cell receptor beta chains drawn from one sample of a study of blood T cell repertoires in COVID-19. TCRdb's table, derived via immunoSEQ multiplex PCR, lists solely in-frame clones and lacks some. Of more than 250,000 clones listed, more than 75% are singletons. The sample consisted of peripheral blood. The receptors come from a man in his fifties or sixties with active or convalescent COVID-19. CDR3s include the opening cysteine and the closing phenylalanine or tryptophan. Each record gives: V gene, clone size, J gene, D gene, CDR3 protein, CDR3 DNA. The D gene is left open where the match is weak. A row's size may be missing; if present it is once, few, many or a size class.

v_gene: TRBV7-9; abundance: once; j_gene: TRBJ1-3; d_gene: NA; CDR3aa: CASSFSDFSGNTIYF; CDR3nt: TGTGCCAGCAGCTTTTCCGACTTTTCTGGAAACACCATATATTTT
v_gene: TRBV6-4; abundance: NA; j_gene: TRBJ2-3; d_gene: TRBD2; CDR3aa: CASSDALAGEGMRLDTQYF; CDR3nt: TGTGCCAGCAGTGACGCGCTAGCGGGAGAGGGGATGCGGTTGGATACGCAGTATTTT
v_gene: TRBV10-3; abundance: NA; j_gene: TRBJ1-1; d_gene: TRBD1; CDR3aa: CAISPGTGGRTEAFF; CDR3nt: TGTGCCATCAGCCCGGGGACAGGGGGCAGGACTGAAGCTTTCTTT
v_gene: TRBV10-3; abundance: NA; j_gene: TRBJ1-1; d_gene: NA; CDR3aa: CAISEGFQGTLGEAFF; CDR3nt: TGTGCCATCAGTGAGGGATTTCAGGGTACTCTGGGTGAAGCTTTCTTT
v_gene: TRBV6-1; abundance: NA; j_gene: TRBJ2-2; d_gene: TRBD1; CDR3aa: CASSELYRDRVFWGTGELFF; CDR3nt: TGTGCCAGCAGTGAACTATACCGGGACAGGGTTTTTTGGGGCACCGGGGAGCTGTTTTTT
v_gene: TRBV7-2; abundance: NA; j_gene: TRBJ1-5; d_gene: TRBD1; CDR3aa: CASSLGWGDRGEGQPQHF; CDR3nt: TGTGCCAGCAGCTTAGGATGGGGCGACAGGGGAGAAGGGCAGCCCCAGCATTTT
v_gene: TRBV2; abundance: few; j_gene: TRBJ2-7; d_gene: TRBD1; CDR3aa: CASRDRSYEQYF; CDR3nt: TGTGCCAGCCGGGACAGATCCTACGAGCAGTACTTC
v_gene: TRBV15; abundance: NA; j_gene: TRBJ2-1; d_gene: NA; CDR3aa: CATSRDIVLDNEQFF; CDR3nt: TGTGCCACCAGCAGAGATATAGTCCTCGACAATGAGCAGTTCTTC
v_gene: TRBV5-1; abundance: NA; j_gene: TRBJ2-7; d_gene: NA; CDR3aa: CASSPMAGANEQYF; CDR3nt: TGCGCCAGCAGCCCGATGGCGGGGGCGAACGAGCAGTACTTC
v_gene: TRBV28; abundance: once; j_gene: TRBJ1-1; d_gene: NA; CDR3aa: CASSFNYQGSAFF; CDR3nt: TGTGCCAGCAGTTTCAATTATCAGGGATCAGCTTTCTTT
v_gene: TRBV5-1; abundance: NA; j_gene: TRBJ2-7; d_gene: TRBD2; CDR3aa: CASSLVGGSSYEQYF; CDR3nt: TGCGCCAGCAGCTTGGTAGGCGGGAGCTCCTACGAGCAGTACTTC
v_gene: TRBV5-1; abundance: NA; j_gene: TRBJ1-2; d_gene: NA; CDR3aa: CASSFTANYGYTF; CDR3nt: TGCGCCAGCAGCTTTACAGCTAACTATGGCTACACCTTC
v_gene: TRBV10-3; abundance: NA; j_gene: TRBJ2-7; d_gene: TRBD2; CDR3aa: CAINPSGSSYEQYF; CDR3nt: TGTGCCATCAATCCTAGCGGGAGCTCCTACGAGCAGTACTTC
v_gene: TRBV5-4; abundance: NA; j_gene: TRBJ2-7; d_gene: NA; CDR3aa: CASSLRGGGTYEQYF; CDR3nt: TGTGCCAGCAGCTTGCGAGGGGGGGGGACCTACGAGCAGTACTTC